This TCR beta chain was recovered during a study of OX40 agonist ivuxolimab in advanced cancers. Produced via immunoSEQ multiplex PCR; TCRdb's table is partial and in-frame only. The sample shows about 29,000 clones, around 90% of them seen only once. The V gene lost 1 base and the J gene lost 3 bases, with 17 bases spanning the gap. CDR1 is LNHNV and CDR2 is YYDKDF in the germline V gene (reference sequence). The CDR3 length is 17 residues. The chain links TRBV15 to TRBJ2-3, with D maybe TRBD1 (5 bases). The clonotype originates from an adult with an advanced solid tumor such as melanoma, head and neck, liver or kidney cancer. The sequencing here drew on CD4+ or CD8+ T cells sorted from blood, taken in a trial of the OX40 agonist ivuxolimab. CDR3 sequence: CATSRGSWLGPTDTQYF. The CDR3 DNA is TGTGCCACCAGCAGAGGATCCTGGTTGGGGCCTACAGATACGCAGTATTTT.